This T cell receptor (beta chain) was sequenced in a study of control samples from healthy donors and cancer patients. Some clones are missing from TCRdb's copy, which holds only in-frame ones; the method was immunoSEQ multiplex PCR. The table has around 140,000 clones, approximately 94% seen once. This clone was picked up a small number of times. Trimming removed 6 bases at V and 4 bases at J, with 13 bases between. This CDR3 has 14 residues. Germline values: CDR1 MNHEY, CDR2 SVGAGI. The chain uses TRBV6-5 and TRBJ2-1; no definite D call. The specimen was blood. The source is a man aged 35-49 years in good health. The CDR3 region is CASSEKTEYNEQFF. The CDR3 region has the DNA TGTGCCAGCAGCGAGAAGACCGAGTACAATGAGCAGTTCTTC.